Below, 4 T cell receptor beta chains from the same sample are listed, as sequenced in a study of blood T cell repertoires in COVID-19. Repertoires were generated with immunoSEQ multiplex PCR, while TCRdb's copy carries only in-frame clones and drops some. The sample lists tens of thousands of clones, approximately 84% occurring once. The specimen sequenced was peripheral blood. The receptor set was obtained from a human donor in a cohort sampled during active COVID-19.

This clone has only one observation. At one end, the junction sequence differs from germline, possibly due to a read error. The CDR3, as DNA: TGCGCCAGCAATCCCGGGACACCGCGAAACTTTGGCTACACCTTC. Translating it yields CASNPGTPRNFGYTF. This chain joins TRBV5-1 and TRBJ1-2; D perhaps matches TRBD1 (6 bases). Germline V lookup: CDR1 SGHRS, CDR2 YFSETQ. CDR3 size: 15 residues.

The V gene is TRBV27, the J gene TRBJ2-2; maybe TRBD2 (5 bases). CDR3 length equals 12 residues. Trimming shortened V by 5 bases and J by 7 bases, and 8 bases separated the two germline ends. Germline CDR1 reads MNHEY; CDR2 reads SMNVEV (reference sequence). CDR3 region: CASSAGVGELFF. For the CDR3, the DNA is TGTGCCAGCAGTGCCGGGGTCGGGGAGCTGTTTTTT.

The chain combines TRBV3-1 (or the pseudogene TRBV3-2) with TRBJ1-5; 7 bases are a match to TRBD1. The CDR3 sequence is 16 residues long. The germline CDR1 and CDR2 sequences are LGHDT and YNNKEL (reference sequence). V shed 1 base and J 4 bases; nucleotides not matched to a gene: 7. The CDR3 DNA is TGTGCCAGCAGCCAAGGGGGGACAGCCTCTAATCAGCCCCAGCATTTT. Amino acids: CASSQGGTASNQPQHF.

V usage is TRBV2 and J usage is TRBJ1-4; TRBD1 aligns across 12 bases. Trimming cost V 8 bases and J 7 bases; bases outside gene matches: 5. The length of the CDR3 is 14 residues. From germline, CDR1 is SNHLY and CDR2 FYNNEI. CDR3: CASGGTGGVEKLFF. The CDR3 DNA follows: TGTGCCAGCGGGGGGACAGGGGGCGTTGAAAAACTGTTTTTT.